The present T cell receptor (beta chain) was sequenced within a study of a mutant IDH1 vaccine in newly diagnosed glioma. Study in general: Vaccination followed radiotherapy alone by 4-6 weeks, or accompanied temozolomide cycles.

Remarks on this clone: Its cognate antigen is unknown.

TCRdb's table, derived via immunoSEQ multiplex PCR, lists solely in-frame clones and lacks some. This table has tens of thousands of clones, roughly four fifths appearing once. This CDR3 region has 15 residues. The V end lost 3 bases, the J end lost 5 bases, and 16 bases lay between the germline ends. CDR1 and CDR2 (germline): MGHRA, YSYEKL. Time point of the sample: week 47, end of study. Each vaccine dose was 300 ug of mutant IDH1 20-mer peptide, with topical imiquimod. The rearrangement joins TRBV4-1 to TRBJ2-5, with D possibly TRBD2 on 5 matching bases. Sequencing was performed on PBMCs, taken from a glioma patient whose treatment included an IDH1 peptide vaccine. This clonotype was sampled from a man under 40 with glioma. The CDR3 DNA is TGCGCCAGCAGCCAGCCCGGAGGAGGCCCGGAGACCCAGTACTTC. It encodes CASSQPGGGPETQYF.